This T cell receptor (beta chain) appears in the sequencing data of a study of cytomegalovirus exposure and HLA in healthy donors. About this clone: No antigen is known for it. One end of the junction varies from germline; a read error may be responsible.

Study outcomes and limitations: In a later analysis, several top co-occurrence clusters appeared linked to parvovirus B19, influenza, CMV and Epstein-Barr virus. V- and J-gene trimming in TCR beta was tied to a missense DCLRE1C variant by an analysis performed later. In vitro assays verified that three CMV-associated chains recognized CMV antigens specifically.

13 Jbeta primers and 60 Vbeta primers were used for the PCR. Generated by immunoSEQ multiplex PCR, the TCRdb table keeps only in-frame clones and is missing some. Seen here are approximately 88,000 clones, 76% observed once, and the top ten hold approximately 1.4%. The specimen was PBMCs. This receptor was identified in a male donor in good health and CMV-seronegative.

The CDR3 DNA is TGTGCCGGTAGTGCTGGGCCATATGGCTACACCTTC. This translates into CAGSAGPYGYTF. The chain carries TRBV19 and TRBJ1-2; D unclear. This CDR3 contains 12 residues. Germline V lookup: CDR1 LNHDA, CDR2 SQIVND (reference sequence).